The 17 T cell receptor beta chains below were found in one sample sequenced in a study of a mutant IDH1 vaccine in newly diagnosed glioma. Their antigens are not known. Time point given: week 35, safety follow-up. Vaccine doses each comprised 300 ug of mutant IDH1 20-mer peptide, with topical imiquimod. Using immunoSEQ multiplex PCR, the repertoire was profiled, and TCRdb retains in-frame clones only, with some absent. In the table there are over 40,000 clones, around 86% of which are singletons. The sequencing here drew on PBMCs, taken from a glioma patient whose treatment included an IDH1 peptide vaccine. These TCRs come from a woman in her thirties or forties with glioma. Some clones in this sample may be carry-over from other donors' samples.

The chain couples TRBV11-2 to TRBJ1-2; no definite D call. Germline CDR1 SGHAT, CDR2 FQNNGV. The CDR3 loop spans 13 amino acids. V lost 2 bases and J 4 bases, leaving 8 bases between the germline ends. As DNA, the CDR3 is TGTGCCAGCAGCTTAACCGGGAGCTATGGCTACACCTTC. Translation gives CASSLTGSYGYTF.

The CDR3 DNA follows: TGTGCCAGCAGCTCCGGGCAGTTCTTC. Translating gives CASSSGQFF. This chain links TRBV7-9 with TRBJ2-1; D is uncertain. The germline V gene has CDR1 SEHNR and CDR2 FQNEAQ (reference sequence). There are 9 residues in the CDR3. Trimming removed 4 bases at V and 12 bases at J, with 4 bases between.

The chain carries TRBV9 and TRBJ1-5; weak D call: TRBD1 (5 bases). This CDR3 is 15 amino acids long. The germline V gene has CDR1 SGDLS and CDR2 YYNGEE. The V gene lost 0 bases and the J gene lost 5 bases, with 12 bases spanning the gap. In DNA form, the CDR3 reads TGTGCCAGCAGCGTAGAGGGGACGGGACATCAGCCCCAGCATTTT. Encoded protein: CASSVEGTGHQPQHF.

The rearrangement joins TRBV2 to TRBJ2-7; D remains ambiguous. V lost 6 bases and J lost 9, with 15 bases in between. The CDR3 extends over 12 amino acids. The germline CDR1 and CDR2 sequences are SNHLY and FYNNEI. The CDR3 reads CASRGPLRGQYF. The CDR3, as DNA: TGTGCCAGCAGGGGCCCCTTGCGTGGGCAGTACTTC.

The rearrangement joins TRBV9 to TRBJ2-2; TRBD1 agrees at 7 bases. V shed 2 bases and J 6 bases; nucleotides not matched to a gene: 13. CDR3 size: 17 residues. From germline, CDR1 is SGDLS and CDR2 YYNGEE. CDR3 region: CASSVDPGTAYPGELFF. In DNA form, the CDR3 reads TGTGCCAGCAGCGTCGACCCCGGGACAGCATACCCCGGGGAGCTGTTTTTT.

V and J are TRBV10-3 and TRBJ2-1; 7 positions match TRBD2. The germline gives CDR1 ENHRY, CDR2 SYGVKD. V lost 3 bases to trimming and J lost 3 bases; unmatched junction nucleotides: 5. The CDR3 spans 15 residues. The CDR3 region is CAISDERGLYNEQFF. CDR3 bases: TGTGCCATCAGTGACGAGCGGGGACTCTACAATGAGCAGTTCTTC.

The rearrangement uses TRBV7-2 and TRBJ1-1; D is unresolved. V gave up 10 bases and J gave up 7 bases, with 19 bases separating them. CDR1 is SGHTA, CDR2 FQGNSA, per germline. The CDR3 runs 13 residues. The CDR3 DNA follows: TGTGCCATTAGAGGAACGGGTGAATATGAAGCTTTCTTT. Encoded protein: CAIRGTGEYEAFF. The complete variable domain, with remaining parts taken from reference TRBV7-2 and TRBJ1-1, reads GAGVSQSPSNKVTEKGKDVELRCDPISGHTALYWYRQSLGQGLEFLIYFQGNSAPDKSGLPSDRFSAERTGGSVSTLTIQRTQQEDSAVYLCAIRGTGEYEAFFGQGTRLTVV.

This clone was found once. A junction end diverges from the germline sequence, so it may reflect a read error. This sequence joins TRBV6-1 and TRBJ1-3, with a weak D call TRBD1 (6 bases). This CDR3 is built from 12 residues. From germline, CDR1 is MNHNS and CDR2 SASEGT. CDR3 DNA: TGTGCCAGCAGTGAAGAAGAAACAGGGTTAGTTTTT. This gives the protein CASSEEETGLVF.

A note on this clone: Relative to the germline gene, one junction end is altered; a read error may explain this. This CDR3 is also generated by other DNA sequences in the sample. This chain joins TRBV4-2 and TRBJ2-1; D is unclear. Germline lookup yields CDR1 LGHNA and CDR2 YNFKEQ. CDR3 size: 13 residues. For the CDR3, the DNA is TGTGCCAGCAGCCAAGTCTCCAACAATGAGCAGTTCTTC. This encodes CASSQVSNNEQFF.

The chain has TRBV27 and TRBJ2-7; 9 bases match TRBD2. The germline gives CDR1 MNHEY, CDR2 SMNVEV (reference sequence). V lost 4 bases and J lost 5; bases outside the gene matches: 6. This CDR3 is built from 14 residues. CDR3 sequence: CASSSGLAIDEQYF. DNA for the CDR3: TGTGCCAGCAGTTCTGGACTAGCGATCGACGAGCAGTACTTC.

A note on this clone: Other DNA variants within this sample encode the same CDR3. The CDR3 reads CASSLGVANTEAFF. In DNA form, the CDR3 reads TGTGCCAGCAGCTTAGGGGTAGCTAACACTGAAGCTTTCTTT. The chain links TRBV7-2 to TRBJ1-1; D is unclear. V lost 1 base to trimming and J lost 2 bases, with 8 bases between them. CDR1 is SGHTA, CDR2 FQGNSA, per germline. The CDR3 contains 14 residues.

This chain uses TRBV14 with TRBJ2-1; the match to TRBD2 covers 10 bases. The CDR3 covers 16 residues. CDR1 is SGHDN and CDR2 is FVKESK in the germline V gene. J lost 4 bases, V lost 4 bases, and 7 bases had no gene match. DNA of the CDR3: TGTGCCAGCAGCCGCGAGGGGACTAGCGCTTACAATGAGCAGTTCTTC. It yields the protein CASSREGTSAYNEQFF.

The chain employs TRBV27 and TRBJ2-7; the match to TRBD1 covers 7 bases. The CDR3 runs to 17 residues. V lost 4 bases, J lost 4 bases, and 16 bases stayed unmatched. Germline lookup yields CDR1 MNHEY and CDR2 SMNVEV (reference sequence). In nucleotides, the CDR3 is TGTGCCAGCAGTTCCCCCCGGCCCGACAGGGTTAAGTACGAGCAGTACTTC. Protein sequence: CASSSPRPDRVKYEQYF.

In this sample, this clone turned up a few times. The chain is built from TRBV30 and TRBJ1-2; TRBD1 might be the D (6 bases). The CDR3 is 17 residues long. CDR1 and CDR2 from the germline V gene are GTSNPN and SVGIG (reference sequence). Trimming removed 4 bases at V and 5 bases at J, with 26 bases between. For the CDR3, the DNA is TGTGCCTGGATGGCCGCGGGAAGGGGGGGGAATCGGTATGGCTACACCTTC. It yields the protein CAWMAAGRGGNRYGYTF.

CDR3 DNA: TGCGCCAGCAGCCAAGGGACTATGACGACTAATGAAAAACTGTTTTTT. This gives the protein CASSQGTMTTNEKLFF. The chain combines TRBV5-1 with TRBJ1-4; D perhaps matches TRBD1 (5 bases). This CDR3 has 16 amino acids. CDR1 is SGHRS and CDR2 is YFSETQ in the germline V gene. The ends were cut back, 4 bases at V and 2 bases at J, with 15 bases in the middle.

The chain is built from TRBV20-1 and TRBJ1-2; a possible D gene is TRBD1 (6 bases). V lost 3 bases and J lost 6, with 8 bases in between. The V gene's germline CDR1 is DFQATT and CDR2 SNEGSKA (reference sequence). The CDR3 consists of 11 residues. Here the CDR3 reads CSARGGHGYTF. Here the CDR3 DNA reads TGCAGTGCTAGGGGGGGCCATGGCTACACCTTC.

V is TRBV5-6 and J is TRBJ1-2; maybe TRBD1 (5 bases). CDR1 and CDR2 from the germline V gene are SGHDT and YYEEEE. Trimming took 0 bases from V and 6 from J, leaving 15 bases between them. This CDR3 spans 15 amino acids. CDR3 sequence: CASSLVGAGENGYTF. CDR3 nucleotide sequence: TGTGCCAGCAGCTTGGTCGGGGCAGGCGAAAATGGCTACACCTTC.